This TCR beta chain originates from a study of T cell repertoires in cytomegalovirus infection. For the study at large: Both CMV infection and a matching HLA type were indicated by public TCR beta signatures.

This CDR3 has 16 amino acids. CDR1 MDHEN and CDR2 SYDVKM come from the germline V gene. The V segment lost 6 bases and the J segment 2 bases; nucleotides outside the gene matches: 7. TCRdb analysed the reads with MiXCR anew, one entry per CDR3 protein. The table records 150,000 to 200,000 distinct CDR3 sequences, roughly 20% of them present only once. This clonotype was seen more than once but under ten times. Its antigen is not known. Points from the study as a whole: Pooled public TCR beta family frequency picked out CMV carriers with the relevant HLA.

Material for sequencing was PBMCs. This TCR was recovered from a human donor in good health (CMV status not recorded). Some clones in this sample may be carry-over from other donors' samples. The genes are TRBV28 and TRBJ2-1; 10 bases match TRBD1. The CDR3 region has the DNA TGTGCCAGCAGCCCTACGACAGGGGGCCCCTACAATGAGCAGTTCTTC. It is translated as CASSPTTGGPYNEQFF.